Listed below are T cell receptor beta chains from one sample, sequenced in a study of beta chain features in type 1 diabetes. TCRdb's copy holds only in-frame clones and misses some; the assay was immunoSEQ multiplex PCR. The table lists approximately 140,000 clones, 9% of them singletons. Material: central memory CD4+ T cells from blood. The receptors here all came from a man under 40 with type 1 diabetes. Both conserved end residues are part of each CDR3. D genes are given only for firm matches. The size field is filled for only some rows; it gives once, few, many or a size class.

D: -; V: TRBV19; J: TRBJ1-2; size: -; CDR3: CASSIGKRNYTF; DNA: TGTGCCAGTAGTATAGGGAAGAGGAACTACACCTTC
D: -; V: TRBV5-1; J: TRBJ1-5; size: -; CDR3: CASSQEGNQPQHF; DNA: TGCGCCAGCAGTCAAGAGGGAAATCAGCCCCAGCATTTT
D: TRBD2; V: TRBV9; J: TRBJ2-7; size: -; CDR3: CASSPGGYEQYF; DNA: TGTGCCAGCAGCCCGGGGGGCTACGAGCAGTACTTC
D: -; V: TRBV7-3; J: TRBJ2-5; size: -; CDR3: CASSFGTGRETQYF; DNA: TGTGCCAGCAGCTTCGGTACAGGGAGAGAGACCCAGTACTTC
D: TRBD2; V: TRBV29-1; J: TRBJ2-3; size: -; CDR3: CSVEGASGADTQYF; DNA: TGCAGCGTTGAAGGGGCTAGCGGCGCTGATACGCAGTATTTT
D: TRBD1; V: TRBV30; J: TRBJ1-5; size: -; CDR3: CAWSRQGDQPQHF; DNA: TGTGCCTGGAGTAGACAGGGCGATCAGCCCCAGCATTTT
D: -; V: TRBV11-2; J: TRBJ2-1; size: few; CDR3: CASSPHHRLGEQFF; DNA: TGTGCCAGCAGCCCACACCACAGGCTCGGGGAGCAGTTCTTC
D: TRBD2; V: TRBV29-1; J: TRBJ2-3; size: few; CDR3: CSVVELAGGADTQYF; DNA: TGCAGCGTTGTGGAACTAGCGGGGGGGGCAGATACGCAGTATTTT
D: -; V: TRBV4-3; J: TRBJ1-6; size: few; CDR3: CASSQDPLSSYNSPLHF; DNA: TGCGCCAGCAGCCAAGATCCCCTAAGCTCCTATAATTCACCCCTCCACTTT
D: -; V: TRBV7-2; J: TRBJ2-2; size: -; CDR3: CASSPWGGATYPGELFF; DNA: TGTGCCAGCAGCCCGTGGGGGGGGGCGACGTACCCCGGGGAGCTGTTTTTT
D: TRBD1; V: TRBV15; J: TRBJ1-5; size: many; CDR3: CATSRGYQPQHF; DNA: TGTGCCACCTCCAGGGGGTACCAGCCCCAGCATTTT
D: -; V: TRBV2; J: TRBJ1-6; size: few; CDR3: CASSRTESSYNSPLHF; DNA: TGTGCCAGCAGCAGGACAGAGAGCTCCTATAATTCACCCCTCCACTTT
D: -; V: TRBV7-8; J: TRBJ2-7; size: -; CDR3: CASSLETGSSYEQYF; DNA: TGTGCCAGCAGCTTAGAGACCGGGAGCTCCTACGAGCAGTACTTC
D: TRBD2; V: TRBV7-2; J: TRBJ2-1; size: -; CDR3: CASSGTSGGNEQFF; DNA: TGTGCCAGCAGCGGGACTAGCGGGGGCAATGAGCAGTTCTTC
D: -; V: TRBV6-5; J: TRBJ1-4; size: few; CDR3: CASSYSWGDGEKLFF; DNA: TGTGCCAGCAGTTACTCATGGGGGGATGGTGAAAAACTGTTTTTT
D: -; V: TRBV10-3; J: TRBJ1-6; size: -; CDR3: CAIATVENSPLHF; DNA: TGTGCCATCGCGACAGTGGAGAATTCACCCCTCCACTTT
D: -; V: TRBV5-1; J: TRBJ2-1; size: -; CDR3: CASSPPGDEQFF; DNA: TGCGCCAGCAGCCCGCCGGGGGATGAGCAGTTCTTC
D: -; V: TRBV5-4; J: TRBJ1-2; size: -; CDR3: CASSATGNYGYTF; DNA: TGTGCCAGCAGCGCTACAGGGAACTATGGCTACACCTTC
D: TRBD1; V: TRBV5-6; J: TRBJ2-5; size: -; CDR3: CASSQGYQETQYF; DNA: TGTGCCAGCTCACAGGGGTACCAAGAGACCCAGTACTTC
D: TRBD1; V: TRBV9; J: TRBJ2-7; size: many; CDR3: CASSVEGGPFYEQYF; DNA: TGTGCCAGCAGCGTAGAAGGGGGCCCCTTCTACGAGCAGTACTTC
D: -; V: TRBV28; J: TRBJ2-3; size: many; CDR3: CASSPSTDTQYF; DNA: TGTGCCAGCAGTCCGAGCACAGATACGCAGTATTTT
D: -; V: TRBV6-5; J: TRBJ2-7; size: few; CDR3: CASSLTGLHEQYF; DNA: TGTGCCAGCAGTTTAACAGGGTTGCACGAGCAGTACTTC
D: TRBD2; V: TRBV5-1; J: TRBJ2-3; size: -; CDR3: CASSSGTSGSTDTQYF; DNA: TGCGCCAGCAGCTCTGGGACTAGCGGAAGCACAGATACGCAGTATTTT
D: -; V: TRBV7-2; J: TRBJ2-7; size: few; CDR3: CASSFKGSPSYEQYF; DNA: TGTGCCAGCAGCTTCAAGGGGTCTCCGTCCTACGAGCAGTACTTC
D: -; V: TRBV28; J: TRBJ1-1; size: -; CDR3: CASPGPNTEAFF; DNA: TGTGCCAGCCCAGGGCCGAACACTGAAGCTTTCTTT
D: TRBD1; V: TRBV19; J: TRBJ1-2; size: few; CDR3: CATADRGMDGYTF; DNA: TGTGCCACCGCGGACAGGGGAATGGATGGCTACACCTTC
D: -; V: TRBV7-9; J: TRBJ2-2; size: few; CDR3: CASSPPGVGTGELFF; DNA: TGTGCCAGCAGCCCACCGGGGGTGGGCACCGGGGAGCTGTTTTTT
D: -; V: TRBV6-5; J: TRBJ2-3; size: -; CDR3: CATRPEGSGSDTQYF; DNA: TGTGCCACCAGACCCGAAGGTAGCGGCTCCGATACGCAGTATTTT
D: TRBD2; V: TRBV7-2; J: TRBJ2-3; size: -; CDR3: CASSLGLAGSSTDTQYF; DNA: TGTGCCAGCAGCTTAGGACTAGCGGGCTCTAGCACAGATACGCAGTATTTT
D: TRBD1; V: TRBV5-5; J: TRBJ1-1; size: few; CDR3: CASSLQGDTEAFF; DNA: TGTGCCAGCAGCTTGCAGGGGGACACTGAAGCTTTCTTT
D: TRBD1; V: TRBV7-3; J: TRBJ2-3; size: -; CDR3: CASSLLGGQGADTQYF; DNA: TGTGCCAGCAGCTTGTTAGGAGGCCAGGGGGCTGATACGCAGTATTTT
D: TRBD1; V: TRBV7-3; J: TRBJ2-2; size: few; CDR3: CASSSGQATGELFF; DNA: TGTGCCAGCAGCTCTGGACAGGCCACCGGGGAGCTGTTTTTT
D: TRBD1; V: TRBV13; J: TRBJ2-7; size: -; CDR3: CASSPPGQEYEQYF; DNA: TGTGCCAGCAGCCCACCCGGACAGGAATACGAGCAGTACTTC
D: -; V: TRBV9; J: TRBJ2-1; size: -; CDR3: CASSAEGSSYNEQFF; DNA: TGTGCCAGCAGCGCAGAGGGCAGCTCCTACAATGAGCAGTTCTTC
D: -; V: TRBV18; J: TRBJ2-4; size: many; CDR3: CASSPGSPKNIQYF; DNA: TGTGCCAGCTCACCGGGGAGTCCCAAAAACATTCAGTACTTC
D: -; V: TRBV30; J: TRBJ2-5; size: many; CDR3: CAWSVTETQYF; DNA: TGTGCCTGGAGTGTAACTGAGACCCAGTACTTC
D: TRBD1; V: TRBV11-3; J: TRBJ2-3; size: many; CDR3: CASSSGQTYTDTQYF; DNA: TGTGCCAGCAGCTCGGGACAGACATACACAGATACGCAGTATTTT
D: -; V: TRBV10-1; J: TRBJ2-3; size: few; CDR3: CASSDRGTDTQYF; DNA: TGCGCCAGCAGTGACAGGGGCACAGATACGCAGTATTTT
D: -; V: TRBV11-2; J: TRBJ2-2; size: -; CDR3: CASSFRTPNTGELFF; DNA: TGTGCCAGCAGCTTTAGGACTCCGAACACCGGGGAGCTGTTTTTT
D: -; V: TRBV7-2; J: TRBJ2-5; size: few; CDR3: CASVRTGFQETQYF; DNA: TGTGCCAGCGTACGGACGGGATTCCAAGAGACCCAGTACTTC
D: -; V: TRBV6-5; J: TRBJ1-1; size: few; CDR3: CASSYSRESQNTEAFF; DNA: TGTGCCAGCAGTTACTCACGAGAGAGCCAGAACACTGAAGCTTTCTTT
D: TRBD1; V: TRBV5-1; J: TRBJ2-2; size: -; CDR3: CASSSGQGITGELFF; DNA: TGCGCCAGCAGCTCCGGACAGGGGATCACCGGGGAGCTGTTTTTT
D: -; V: TRBV6-6; J: TRBJ2-3; size: -; CDR3: CASSDPTTDTQYF; DNA: TGTGCCAGCAGCGACCCGACTACAGATACGCAGTATTTT
D: -; V: TRBV4-1; J: TRBJ2-7; size: -; CDR3: CASSLTTQYDEQYF; DNA: TGCGCCAGCAGCCTGACAACACAGTACGACGAGCAGTACTTC
D: -; V: TRBV1; J: TRBJ1-5; size: -; CDR3: CTSSQERTGYYSNQPQHF; DNA: TGCACCAGCAGCCAAGAAAGGACAGGCTATTATAGCAATCAGCCCCAGCATTTT
D: -; V: TRBV5-4; J: TRBJ2-1; size: -; CDR3: CALGQTYNEQFF; DNA: TGTGCCTTGGGACAAACCTACAATGAGCAGTTCTTC
D: -; V: TRBV5-1; J: TRBJ2-1; size: few; CDR3: CASSRIETGSYNEQFF; DNA: TGCGCCAGCAGCCGAATCGAGACAGGCTCCTACAATGAGCAGTTCTTC
D: -; V: TRBV5-4; J: TRBJ1-4; size: -; CDR3: CASSFGGNEKLFF; DNA: TGTGCCAGCAGCTTCGGGGGTAATGAAAAACTGTTTTTT
D: -; V: TRBV29-1; J: TRBJ2-2; size: few; CDR3: CSVAGQSGELFF; DNA: TGCAGCGTGGCGGGACAGTCCGGGGAGCTGTTTTTT
D: TRBD1; V: TRBV5-1; J: TRBJ2-2; size: -; CDR3: CASSKGMTGDRYTGELFF; DNA: TGCGCCAGCAGCAAAGGCATGACAGGGGACAGATACACCGGGGAGCTGTTTTTT
D: -; V: TRBV2; J: TRBJ2-5; size: -; CDR3: CASSSSDSGGTQYF; DNA: TGTGCCAGCAGTAGTAGCGACTCCGGGGGGACCCAGTACTTC
D: -; V: TRBV2; J: TRBJ1-2; size: -; CDR3: CASSALTVNYGYTF; DNA: TGTGCCAGCAGTGCCCTGACAGTAAACTATGGCTACACCTTC
D: -; V: TRBV6-5; J: TRBJ2-1; size: many; CDR3: CASSYERAGKEFF; DNA: TGTGCCAGCAGTTACGAACGGGCAGGGAAGGAGTTCTTC
D: -; V: TRBV5-1; J: TRBJ2-5; size: few; CDR3: CASSFEETQYF; DNA: TGCGCCAGCAGCTTCGAAGAGACCCAGTACTTC
D: -; V: TRBV18; J: TRBJ1-5; size: few; CDR3: CASSPTGQSSNQPQHF; DNA: TGTGCCAGCTCACCCACCGGACAGAGTAGCAATCAGCCCCAGCATTTT